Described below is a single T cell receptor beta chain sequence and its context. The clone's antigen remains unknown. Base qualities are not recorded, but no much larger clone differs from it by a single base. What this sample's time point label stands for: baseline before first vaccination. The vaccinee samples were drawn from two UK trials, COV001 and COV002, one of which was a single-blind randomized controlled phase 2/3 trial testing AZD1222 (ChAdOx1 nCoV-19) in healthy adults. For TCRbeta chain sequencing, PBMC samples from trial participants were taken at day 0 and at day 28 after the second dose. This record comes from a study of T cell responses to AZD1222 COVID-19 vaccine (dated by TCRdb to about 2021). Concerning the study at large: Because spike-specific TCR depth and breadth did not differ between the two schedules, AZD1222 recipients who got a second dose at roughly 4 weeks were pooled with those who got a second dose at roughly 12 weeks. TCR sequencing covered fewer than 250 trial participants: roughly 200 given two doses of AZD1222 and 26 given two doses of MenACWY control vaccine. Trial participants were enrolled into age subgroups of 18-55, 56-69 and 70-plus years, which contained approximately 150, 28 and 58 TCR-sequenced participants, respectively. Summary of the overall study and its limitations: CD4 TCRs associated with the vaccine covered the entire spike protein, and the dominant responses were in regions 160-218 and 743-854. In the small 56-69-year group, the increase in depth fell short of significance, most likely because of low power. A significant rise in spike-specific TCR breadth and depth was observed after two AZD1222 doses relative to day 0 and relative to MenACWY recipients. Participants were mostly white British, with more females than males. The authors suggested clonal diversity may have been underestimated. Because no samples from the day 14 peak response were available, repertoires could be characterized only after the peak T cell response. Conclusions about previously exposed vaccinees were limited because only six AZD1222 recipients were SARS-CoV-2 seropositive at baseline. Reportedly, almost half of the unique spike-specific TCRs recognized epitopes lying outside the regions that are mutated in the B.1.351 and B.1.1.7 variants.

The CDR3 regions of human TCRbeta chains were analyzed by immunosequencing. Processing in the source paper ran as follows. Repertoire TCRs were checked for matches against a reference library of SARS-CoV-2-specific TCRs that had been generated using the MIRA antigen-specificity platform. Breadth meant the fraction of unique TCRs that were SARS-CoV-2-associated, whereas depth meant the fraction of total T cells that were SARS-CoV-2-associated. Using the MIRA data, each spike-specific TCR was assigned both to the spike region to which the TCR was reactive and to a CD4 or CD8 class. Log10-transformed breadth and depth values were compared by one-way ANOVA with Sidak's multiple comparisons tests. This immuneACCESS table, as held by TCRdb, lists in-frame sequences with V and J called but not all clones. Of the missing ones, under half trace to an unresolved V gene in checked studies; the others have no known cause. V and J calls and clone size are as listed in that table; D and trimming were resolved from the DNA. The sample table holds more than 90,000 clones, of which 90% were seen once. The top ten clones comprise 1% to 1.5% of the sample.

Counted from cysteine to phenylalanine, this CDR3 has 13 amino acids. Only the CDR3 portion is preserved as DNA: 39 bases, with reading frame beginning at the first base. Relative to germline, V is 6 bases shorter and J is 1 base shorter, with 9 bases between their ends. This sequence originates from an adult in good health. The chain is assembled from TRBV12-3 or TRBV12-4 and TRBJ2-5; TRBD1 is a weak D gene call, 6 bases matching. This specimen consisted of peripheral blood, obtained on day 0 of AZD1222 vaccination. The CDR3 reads CASRGAIQETQYF. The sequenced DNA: TGTGCCAGCAGGGGGGCTATCCAAGAGACCCAGTACTTC.